The 26 T cell receptor beta chains below all came from one sample that was sequenced in a study of cytomegalovirus exposure and HLA in healthy donors. The PCR ran on 60 Vbeta and 13 Jbeta primers. Generated by immunoSEQ multiplex PCR, the TCRdb table keeps only in-frame clones and is missing some. The sample records 150,000 to 200,000 clones, 87% being singletons. The sequencing input was PBMCs. The receptor source for this set is a girl under three years old in good health and CMV-seronegative.

This clone was counted a few times. This chain connects TRBV5-4 to TRBJ2-7; no definite D call. V gave up 2 bases and J gave up 4 bases, with 7 bases separating them. CDR1 and CDR2 (germline): SGHNT, YYREEE (reference sequence). The CDR3 spans 12 residues. CDR3 coding DNA: TGTGCCAGCAGCTTTGGAGATTACGAGCAGTACTTC. Translated, it gives CASSFGDYEQYF. The variable domain in full, completed from reference TRBV5-4 and TRBJ2-7, reads ETGVTQSPTHLIKTRGQQVTLRCSSQSGHNTVSWYQQALGQGPQFIFQYYREEENGRGNFPPRFSGLQFPNYSSELNVNALELDDSALYLCASSFGDYEQYFGPGTRLTVT.

J is TRBJ2-7 and V is TRBV9, with 12 bases lining up with TRBD1. There are 14 residues in the CDR3. CDR1 SGDLS and CDR2 YYNGEE come from the germline V gene. Germline trimming cut 2 bases from V and 6 bases from J; bases unmatched to any gene: 3. CDR3 coding DNA: TGTGCCAGCAGCGTGGGACAGGGGGCTGTCGAGCAGTACTTC. Translating it yields CASSVGQGAVEQYF.

The chain links TRBV19 to TRBJ1-1, with D possibly matching TRBD1 (6 bases). V dropped 6 bases and J dropped 0 bases, with 11 bases sitting between them. This CDR3 contains 14 residues. CDR1 is LNHDA and CDR2 is SQIVND in the germline V gene (reference sequence). CDR3 protein: CASRAQGMNTEAFF. CDR3 sequence (DNA): TGTGCCAGTAGGGCCCAGGGGATGAACACTGAAGCTTTCTTT.

Points on this clone: A read error may account for a junction end that differs from germline. V is TRBV4-1 and J is TRBJ1-1; D perhaps matches TRBD1 (6 bases). The germline CDR1 and CDR2 sequences are MGHRA and YSYEKL. This CDR3 has 10 residues. The CDR3 DNA reads TGCGCCAGCAGCCCCCAGACAGGAGGTTTT. This codes for CASSPQTGGF.

The rearrangement joins TRBV27 to TRBJ2-1, with TRBD2 matching over 14 bases. With 6 bases clipped from V and 6 bases from J, the junction kept 10 bases outside the gene matches. In germline, CDR1 is MNHEY, CDR2 SMNVEV (reference sequence). CDR3 size: 17 residues. The CDR3 spells CASRRLAGGQVFNEQFF. Written as DNA, the CDR3 is TGTGCCAGCAGGCGACTAGCGGGGGGGCAGGTCTTCAATGAGCAGTTCTTC.

This clone was counted once. This chain joins TRBV7-2 and TRBJ1-2; the D gene is possibly TRBD1 (6 bases). This CDR3 region has 16 residues. With 1 base removed from V and 2 bases from J, the gap between germline ends came to 14 bases. Germline CDR1 and CDR2: SGHTA and FQGNSA. The CDR3 DNA sequence: TGTGCCAGCAGCTTAGTCGGGGGGGCGCGGAACTATGGCTACACCTTC. As protein: CASSLVGGARNYGYTF.

The genes are TRBV13 and TRBJ2-7, with no clear D. The CDR3 spans 16 residues. V was clipped by 0 bases and J by 7 bases, with 19 bases between them. Looked up from germline, CDR1 is PRHDT and CDR2 is FYEKMQ (reference sequence). CDR3 DNA sequence: TGTGCCAGCAGCTTAGGCTGGCCGCCAGGCCCTGGAGAGCAGTACTTC. Translating gives CASSLGWPPGPGEQYF.

This sequence joins TRBV7-6 and TRBJ1-5; D unresolved. The CDR3 totals 12 residues. The V gene lost 2 bases and the J gene lost 4 bases, with 3 bases spanning the gap. Germline CDR1 and CDR2: SGHVS and FNYEAQ. As DNA, the CDR3 is TGTGCCAGCAGCTTACTTAATCAGCCCCAGCATTTT. Protein: CASSLLNQPQHF.

The chain employs TRBV5-1 and TRBJ1-2; maybe TRBD1 (5 bases). Per the germline V gene, CDR1 is SGHRS and CDR2 is YFSETQ. V lost 8 bases, J lost 5 bases, and 19 bases lay in between. The CDR3 has 14 residues. The CDR3, as DNA: TGCGCCAGGAGGGGAGGGTTTTCGGCGTATGGCTACACCTTC. Protein sequence: CARRGGFSAYGYTF.

This clone was recorded a few times. V gene TRBV2 combines with J gene TRBJ1-3; D remains ambiguous. The V gene lost 6 bases and the J gene lost 0 bases, with 15 bases spanning the gap. The germline V gene has CDR1 SNHLY and CDR2 FYNNEI. The CDR3 is made up of 16 amino acids. The CDR3 DNA sequence: TGTGCCAGCAGCAACCGCCTAGCGTCCTCTGGAAACACCATATATTTT. Its translation: CASSNRLASSGNTIYF.

The chain links TRBV15 to TRBJ1-1; D is ambiguous. Trimming pared 0 bases from V and 5 bases from J, leaving 16 bases between. From germline, CDR1 is LNHNV and CDR2 YYDKDF (reference sequence). CDR3 length equals 16 residues. The CDR3 bases are TGTGCCACCAGCAGAGATAAGCAAGTGGGCTTGACTGAAGCTTTCTTT. This sequence encodes CATSRDKQVGLTEAFF.

This chain uses TRBV4-1 with TRBJ2-2, with 12 bases that match TRBD2. Germline CDR1 and CDR2: MGHRA and YSYEKL. The ends lost 4 bases at V and 1 base at J; junction bases unmatched: 13. The CDR3 covers 20 residues. The CDR3 region is CASSRRTGLAGSLNTGELFF. DNA of the CDR3: TGCGCCAGCAGCCGAAGAACGGGACTAGCGGGTTCTTTGAACACCGGGGAGCTGTTTTTT.

The V call is TRBV30, the J call TRBJ1-6; D is ambiguous. This CDR3 spans 13 amino acids. The germline V gene encodes CDR1 GTSNPN and CDR2 SVGIG (reference sequence). V lost 3 bases and J lost 6, with 9 bases in between. The CDR3 is CAWSTESNSPLHF. The CDR3, as DNA: TGTGCCTGGAGCACAGAGAGTAATTCACCCCTCCACTTT.

This sequence joins TRBV21-1 and TRBJ2-1; TRBD2, the D gene given by the table, was not confirmed from the DNA. TRBV21-1 is a recognized pseudogene. The CDR3 contains 17 residues. The CDR3 here is CASSSRLPGLVYYEQFF. The CDR3 nucleotides are TGTGCCAGCAGCAGTCGTCTGCCGGGACTAGTGTATTATGAGCAGTTCTTC.

The chain links TRBV18 to TRBJ1-3; D gene uncertain. With 2 bases removed from V and 0 bases from J, the gap between germline ends came to 8 bases. The CDR3 contains 15 residues. Looked up from germline, CDR1 is KGHSH and CDR2 is LQKENI. The CDR3 DNA reads TGTGCCAGCTCACCAGGACTGAGCTCTGGAAACACCATATATTTT. Encoded protein: CASSPGLSSGNTIYF.

V gene TRBV19 combines with J gene TRBJ2-1; possible D gene TRBD2, 6 bases. V was shortened by 0 bases and J by 9 bases, with 15 bases between the two germline ends. CDR1 is LNHDA, CDR2 SQIVND, per germline (reference sequence). The CDR3 loop spans 15 amino acids. CDR3 amino acids: CASSIEFAGPSEQFF. In DNA form, the CDR3 reads TGTGCCAGTAGTATAGAATTTGCGGGACCCAGTGAGCAGTTCTTC.

The V call is TRBV28, the J call TRBJ2-2; 8 bases line up with TRBD1. CDR3 length: 18 residues. Germline V CDR1 and CDR2: MDHEN, SYDVKM. With V trimmed by 2 bases and J by 6 bases, 14 bases remained unmatched. CDR3 coding DNA: TGTGCCAGCAGTTTACCAAACCGGACAGGGAAAAGGTCCGGGGAGCTGTTTTTT. It yields the protein CASSLPNRTGKRSGELFF.

The chain joins TRBV15 to TRBJ1-2; 8 bases agree with TRBD1. Germline CDR1 LNHNV, CDR2 YYDKDF (reference sequence). The V gene end was trimmed by 1 base and the J gene end by 7 bases; junction bases not matched to a gene: 11. The length of the CDR3 is 16 residues. CDR3 region: CATSRGPGGALSGYTF. The CDR3 bases are TGTGCCACCAGCAGAGGACCAGGGGGCGCCTTATCTGGCTACACCTTC.

With regard to this clone: An end of the junction does not agree with germline; a read error may underlie this. The chain couples TRBV6-4 to TRBJ1-2; 8 bases line up with TRBD1. This CDR3 spans 13 amino acids. The V gene's germline CDR1 is MRHNA and CDR2 SNTAGT. CDR3 residues: CASRKMTGVKNPF. CDR3 in DNA: TGTGCCAGCAGAAAGATGACAGGGGTTAAAAACCCCTTC.

This clone has just a few counts. V and J are TRBV6-1 and TRBJ1-2; 8 bases are a match to TRBD1. CDR3 length: 15 residues. V dropped 2 bases and J dropped 8; count of bases not matched to a gene: 10. CDR1 and CDR2 from the germline V gene are MNHNS and SASEGT. CDR3 in amino acids: CASSESQGAERGYTF. DNA for the CDR3: TGTGCCAGCAGTGAATCGCAGGGGGCGGAGAGAGGCTACACCTTC.

V gene TRBV7-2 combines with J gene TRBJ2-3; 11 bases fit TRBD2. CDR1 SGHTA and CDR2 FQGNSA come from the germline V gene. The CDR3 runs 18 residues. Trimming at V came to 1 base and at J to 3 bases, leaving 9 bases not matched to a gene. The DNA of the CDR3 is TGTGCCAGCAGCTTAGGGGGTAGCGGGAGGGAAAGGACAGATACGCAGTATTTT. This codes for CASSLGGSGRERTDTQYF.

This chain links TRBV2 with TRBJ2-2; 10 nucleotides match TRBD2. V was clipped by 9 bases and J by 1 base; unmatched bases: 11. The CDR3 totals 17 residues. Per the germline V gene, CDR1 is SNHLY and CDR2 is FYNNEI. CDR3 nucleotide sequence: TGTGCCAGTAATATCATCCGGACTAGCGGGAACACCGGGGAGCTGTTTTTT. Translating it yields CASNIIRTSGNTGELFF.

The chain links TRBV21-1 to TRBJ1-2; TRBD1 is the table's D call, not checked against the DNA. TRBV21-1 is listed as a pseudogene. The length of the CDR3 is 14 residues. CDR3 nucleotides: TGTGCCAGCAGCAAAGGAAGCAGGTACTATGGCTACACCTTC. Translation gives CASSKGSRYYGYTF.

This rearrangement joins TRBV7-2 to TRBJ2-3; 16 nucleotides agree with TRBD2. The CDR3 covers 17 residues. The germline V gene encodes CDR1 SGHTA and CDR2 FQGNSA. With 4 bases clipped from V and 5 bases from J, the junction kept 6 bases outside the gene matches. The CDR3 region has the DNA TGTGCCAGCAGCTGGCCGGGACTAGCGGGGGGGCAAGATACGCAGTATTTT. This gives the protein CASSWPGLAGGQDTQYF.

DNA for the CDR3: TGTGCCAGCAGCGTAGCCCCTCAGGGCTTGATGGGAGAGACCCAGTACTTC. Amino acid sequence: CASSVAPQGLMGETQYF. The J gene is TRBJ2-5, the V gene TRBV9; D possibly corresponds to TRBD1 (5 bases). From germline, CDR1 is SGDLS and CDR2 YYNGEE. The CDR3 has 17 amino acids. The ends were cut back, 0 bases at V and 4 bases at J, with 19 bases in the middle.

The CDR3 sequence: CASSARQGLLHEQYF. The CDR3 coding sequence is TGCGCCAGCAGCGCCCGACAGGGCCTTCTTCACGAGCAGTACTTC. The chain combines TRBV5-1 with TRBJ2-7, with TRBD1 matching over 7 bases. V lost 4 bases to trimming and J lost 5 bases; unmatched junction nucleotides: 12. CDR3 length: 15 residues. Germline lookup yields CDR1 SGHRS and CDR2 YFSETQ.